These T cell receptor beta chains were read from a single sample in a study of blood T cell repertoires in COVID-19. Profiled with immunoSEQ multiplex PCR; TCRdb holds only in-frame clones, not every one. The repertoire holds about 57,000 clones, with approximately 80% as singletons. Sequencing was performed on PBMCs or T cells enriched from blood (not recorded which). The receptors here all came from a woman aged 40 to 50 with acute COVID-19. Each CDR3 is given with its conserved first and last residue. A D gene is named only where the DNA matches it firmly. The size entry is marked missing in some rows and otherwise reads once, few, many or a size class.

d_gene	j_gene	v_gene	abundance	CDR3nt	CDR3aa
TRBD1	TRBJ1-1	TRBV5-4	-	TGTGCCAGCAGCTTGAGGGGACAGATTAACACTGAAGCTTTCTTT	CASSLRGQINTEAFF
-	TRBJ1-5	TRBV19	-	TGTGCCAGTAGTATAAAGGGGGGGGATCAGCCCCAGCATTTT	CASSIKGGDQPQHF
-	TRBJ2-1	TRBV28	-	TGTGCCAGCAGTCTCTCAGTTAAAAGCGTCTCCTACAATGAGCAGTTCTTC	CASSLSVKSVSYNEQFF
-	TRBJ1-6	TRBV28	once	TGTGCCACGTGGGCGACGTTGGCACCCCTCCACTTT	CATWATLAPLHF
TRBD1	TRBJ1-2	TRBV12-3/TRBV12-4	-	TGTGCCAGCAGCCTAGGACAGGGCGGCGGCTACACCTTC	CASSLGQGGGYTF
TRBD2	TRBJ2-3	TRBV29-1	few	TGCAGCGTTTGTGCACAGCGGGGAACAGATACGCAGTATTTT	CSVCAQRGTDTQYF
TRBD1	TRBJ2-5	TRBV19	-	TGTGCCAGTAGTATCGGCCGGGACAGAGAGACCCAGTACTTC	CASSIGRDRETQYF
-	TRBJ1-5	TRBV6-2/TRBV6-3	-	TGTGCCAGCAGTTACCCGTATAGCAATCAGCCCCAGCATTTT	CASSYPYSNQPQHF
TRBD2	TRBJ2-7	TRBV5-1	-	TGCGCCAGTGGACTAGCGGCAAACTACGAGCAGTACTTC	CASGLAANYEQYF
-	TRBJ1-5	TRBV4-1	few	TGCGCCAGCAGCCAGACGGACGGGGTTGAGCAGCCCCAGCATTTT	CASSQTDGVEQPQHF
TRBD1	TRBJ1-1	TRBV29-1	-	TGCAGCGCCCGACAGGGTACTCGCACTGAAGCTTTCTTT	CSARQGTRTEAFF
TRBD1	TRBJ1-2	TRBV6-5	-	TGTGCCAGCACCCCGGGGACAGCCTATGGCTACACCTTC	CASTPGTAYGYTF
TRBD1	TRBJ2-2	TRBV6-4	-	TGTGCCAGCAGTGAGGGACAGGGAGACACCGGGGAGCTGTTTTTT	CASSEGQGDTGELFF
TRBD1	TRBJ1-4	TRBV14	-	TGTGCCAGCAGCCATTCATTCAGGGGGCATAATGAAAAACTGTTTTTT	CASSHSFRGHNEKLFF
-	TRBJ2-5	TRBV7-9	-	TGTGCCAGCAGTTCATTCACGGGAAACCAAGAGACCCAGTACTTC	CASSSFTGNQETQYF
TRBD1	TRBJ2-7	TRBV5-1	-	TGCGCCAGCAGCTTGGAGGGGACAGGGGCCGAGCAGTACTTC	CASSLEGTGAEQYF
-	TRBJ1-1	TRBV27	-	TGTGCCAGCAGTTTCGCCGCCAGGACTGAAGCTTTCTTT	CASSFAARTEAFF
TRBD1	TRBJ2-2	TRBV6-5	-	TGTGCCAGCAGTTGGACAGGGAACACCGGGGAGCTGTTTTTT	CASSWTGNTGELFF
-	TRBJ2-7	TRBV6-1	-	TGTGCCAGCAGTGAACCGCCCCTAGACTATTCCTACGAGCAGTACTTC	CASSEPPLDYSYEQYF
-	TRBJ1-1	TRBV7-8	-	TGTGCCAGCAGCTTAGAGGCGGGAGGGGGGACTGAAGCTTTCTTT	CASSLEAGGGTEAFF
-	TRBJ1-5	TRBV7-9	-	TGTGCCAGCAGCTCGGGTATTAGCAATCAGCCCCAGCATTTT	CASSSGISNQPQHF
-	TRBJ1-2	TRBV25-1	-	TGTGCCAGCAGTGGAACAGTTCTTTACAACTATGGCTACACCTTC	CASSGTVLYNYGYTF
-	TRBJ2-2	TRBV6-1	-	TGTGCCAGCAGTGAAACACCGTACACCGGGGAGCTGTTTTTT	CASSETPYTGELFF
-	TRBJ2-4	TRBV29-1	-	TGCAGCGCCACTAGGAAGGAAGCCAAAAACATTCAGTACTTC	CSATRKEAKNIQYF
-	TRBJ1-1	TRBV29-1	-	TGCAGCGTGGGGGGGGGAGCCACTGAAGCTTTCTTT	CSVGGGATEAFF
-	TRBJ2-1	TRBV5-1	-	TGCGCCAGCAGCTCCGGCACCCTAGCTTCCGAGCAGTTCTTC	CASSSGTLASEQFF
-	TRBJ1-6	TRBV14	-	TGTGCCAGCAGCCACGGGGGACGGAAGAATTCACCCCTCCACTTT	CASSHGGRKNSPLHF
TRBD2	TRBJ2-7	TRBV27	-	TGTGCCAGCAGCGGGACTAGCGGGAGTTTCGGGCAGTACTTC	CASSGTSGSFGQYF
-	TRBJ1-2	TRBV19	-	TGTGCCAGTAGTCCCACTTCAGGGGCTGGCTACACCTTC	CASSPTSGAGYTF
-	TRBJ2-3	TRBV24-1	-	TGTGCCACCAGTGGGGCCTACTGGGGCGCAGATACGCAGTATTTT	CATSGAYWGADTQYF
-	TRBJ1-4	TRBV6-5	-	TGTGCCAGCAAACAGCTTAATGAAAAACTGTTTTTT	CASKQLNEKLFF
-	TRBJ1-6	TRBV15	-	TGTGCCACCAGCAGAGACAGGGGAAATTCACCCCTCCACTTT	CATSRDRGNSPLHF
-	TRBJ2-3	TRBV11-2	-	TGTGCCAGCAGCCCAGGGTCGGAAAATACGCAGTATTTT	CASSPGSENTQYF
TRBD1	TRBJ1-2	TRBV28	-	TGTGCCAGCAGAGCAGGGGGCTATGGCTACACCTTC	CASRAGGYGYTF
TRBD1	TRBJ2-7	TRBV4-1	once	TGCGCCAGCAGCCAAGTTGGGACAGGGGACGAGCAGTACTTC	CASSQVGTGDEQYF
-	TRBJ1-1	TRBV28	-	TGTGCCAGCAGTTTACACCGAGTCGGGACTGAAGCTTTCTTT	CASSLHRVGTEAFF
TRBD1	TRBJ2-1	TRBV15	-	TGTGCCACCAGCAACAGGGGGTCCCACAATGAGCAGTTCTTC	CATSNRGSHNEQFF
TRBD2	TRBJ2-3	TRBV5-1	-	TGCGCCAGCAGCTCAGGGACTAGCGGGCTTAGCACAGATACGCAGTATTTT	CASSSGTSGLSTDTQYF
-	TRBJ1-3	TRBV7-6	-	TGTGCCAGCGCCGCCCGGAGTTCTGGAAACACCATATATTTT	CASAARSSGNTIYF
TRBD2	TRBJ2-7	TRBV7-8	-	TGTGCCAGCAGCCCGAGCGGGGGACACGAGCAGTACTTC	CASSPSGGHEQYF
-	TRBJ2-1	TRBV19	-	TGTGCCACCGGGGTTTGGAAGAATGAGCAGTTCTTC	CATGVWKNEQFF
-	TRBJ1-3	TRBV5-1	few	TGCGCCAGCAGCTTCGGGACAAGCCCTGGAAACACCATATATTTT	CASSFGTSPGNTIYF
TRBD1	TRBJ2-5	TRBV7-8	-	TGTGCCAGCAGCAGGGACAGGGGTGGGGAGACCCAGTACTTC	CASSRDRGGETQYF
-	TRBJ2-5	TRBV19	-	TGTGCCAGTAGTATGGGACACCAAGGAGGAGAGACCCAGTACTTC	CASSMGHQGGETQYF
TRBD1	TRBJ1-3	TRBV4-1	-	TGCGCCAGCAGCAAGGGACAGGGTGCGGTAAACACCATATATTTT	CASSKGQGAVNTIYF
TRBD1	TRBJ2-4	TRBV18	-	TGTGCCAGCTCACCACCGGGACAGGGTGTTTCCAAAAACATTCAGTACTTC	CASSPPGQGVSKNIQYF
TRBD1	TRBJ1-2	TRBV19	-	TGTGCCAGTAGTCCGACAGGGGTCTATGGCTACACCTTC	CASSPTGVYGYTF
TRBD1	TRBJ1-4	TRBV5-8	-	TGTGCCAGCGGCGCAGGGGGCGTGCAAGGAGGGAAACTGTTTTTT	CASGAGGVQGGKLFF
TRBD2	TRBJ2-7	TRBV28	-	TGTGCCAGCAGCCCCCCTGGTTTAGCGGGAGACCCTGGGTACTTC	CASSPPGLAGDPGYF
-	TRBJ2-7	TRBV28	once	TGTGCCAGCAGTCCGAGCTGGCAGAGCGGCTACGAGCAGTACTTC	CASSPSWQSGYEQYF
-	TRBJ1-1	TRBV12-3/TRBV12-4	-	TGTGCCAGCAGTTCGAGAATAGAAGCTTTCTTT	CASSSRIEAFF
TRBD1	TRBJ1-2	TRBV6-5	-	TGTGCCAGCACTCCTCAGGGGGCGCGTGGCTACACCTTC	CASTPQGARGYTF
-	TRBJ2-5	TRBV7-9	-	TGTGCCAGCAGCGAACAAGAGGCGACCCAGTACTTC	CASSEQEATQYF
TRBD1	TRBJ2-2	TRBV6-5	few	TGTGCCAGCACCTACACAGGGGGCGGCGGGGAGCTGTTTTTT	CASTYTGGGGELFF
-	TRBJ1-2	TRBV9	few	TGTGCCAGCAGCGTAGCTACAGGAGTCCTAGGGGAAGGCTACACCTTC	CASSVATGVLGEGYTF